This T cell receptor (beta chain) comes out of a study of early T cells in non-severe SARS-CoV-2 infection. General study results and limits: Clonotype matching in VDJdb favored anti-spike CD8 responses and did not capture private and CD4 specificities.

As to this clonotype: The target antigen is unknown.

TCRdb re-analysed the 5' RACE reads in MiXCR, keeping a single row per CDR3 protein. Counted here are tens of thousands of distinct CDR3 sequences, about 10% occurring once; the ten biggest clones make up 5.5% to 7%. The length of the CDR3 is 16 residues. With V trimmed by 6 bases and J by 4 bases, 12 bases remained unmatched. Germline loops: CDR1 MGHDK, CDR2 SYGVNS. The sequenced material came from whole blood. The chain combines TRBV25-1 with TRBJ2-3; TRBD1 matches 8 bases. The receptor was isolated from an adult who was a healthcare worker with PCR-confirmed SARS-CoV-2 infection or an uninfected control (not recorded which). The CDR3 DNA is TGTGCCAGCAGGGAGACTGGACAGGGAAAGGCAGATACGCAGTATTTT. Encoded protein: CASRETGQGKADTQYF.